The 28 T cell receptor beta chains below all came from one sample that was sequenced in a study of OX40 agonist ivuxolimab in advanced cancers. The data were produced by immunoSEQ multiplex PCR, yet TCRdb's version contains in-frame clones alone and is incomplete. The sample comprises around 11,000 clones, roughly 80% of which are singletons, and roughly 15% rests with the top ten. The material was CD4+ or CD8+ T cells sorted from blood, obtained in a trial of the OX40 agonist ivuxolimab. The source of these receptors is an adult with an advanced solid tumor such as melanoma, head and neck, liver or kidney cancer.

The gene calls are TRBV7-6 and TRBJ2-7, with a weak D call TRBD2 (6 bases). The CDR3 runs to 13 residues. V was trimmed by 4 bases and J by 1 base, leaving 8 bases between them. From germline, CDR1 is SGHVS and CDR2 FNYEAQ. This chain's CDR3 is CASSSSGSYEQYF. The DNA of the CDR3 is TGTGCCAGCAGCTCCAGCGGGTCCTACGAGCAGTACTTC.

The chain recombines TRBV4-1 with TRBJ2-1; no reliable D call. This CDR3 has 13 residues. CDR1 and CDR2 (germline): MGHRA, YSYEKL. The V gene lost 1 base and the J gene lost 8 bases, with 9 bases spanning the gap. The CDR3 nucleotides are TGCGCCAGCAGCCAAGGAGAAAGATATGAGCAGTTCTTC. It codes for CASSQGERYEQFF.

The chain carries TRBV6-4 and TRBJ1-1, with TRBD1 as a possible D gene (6 bases). Trimming took off 5 bases at V and 1 base at J, with 17 bases between the two ends. Germline CDR1 reads MRHNA; CDR2 reads SNTAGT. This CDR3 comprises 16 residues. The CDR3 protein is CASSPNTGTTNTEAFF. The CDR3 DNA is TGTGCCAGCAGTCCCAATACCGGGACAACGAACACTGAAGCTTTCTTT.

This clone is labeled as medium-sized (0.01 to 0.1%). This CDR3 reads CASSVDGANTEAFF. The CDR3 DNA reads as TGTGCCAGCAGCGTAGATGGGGCCAACACTGAAGCTTTCTTT. The V call is TRBV9, the J call TRBJ1-1; D perhaps matches TRBD1 (5 bases). The V end was cut by 0 bases, the J end by 2 bases, with 8 bases between. This CDR3 spans 14 amino acids. In germline, CDR1 is SGDLS, CDR2 YYNGEE.

The J gene is TRBJ2-4, the V gene TRBV12-2; TRBD1 is the table's D call and was not checked against the DNA. TRBV12-2 constitutes a pseudogene. The CDR3 sequence is 16 residues long. The CDR3 DNA is TGTGCAAGTGCAAATACAGGGGATGGGGCCAAAAACATTCAGTACTTC. This gives the protein CASANTGDGAKNIQYF.

The CDR3 DNA reads TGTGCCAGCAGCTTAGTGGAGAGGGGTTTCGAGCAGTACTTC. Translated: CASSLVERGFEQYF. The rearrangement links TRBV7-9 to TRBJ2-7; D could derive from TRBD1 or TRBD2 (5 bases each). The CDR3 consists of 14 residues. The germline V and J ends were trimmed by 1 base and 6 bases, with 13 bases remaining between them. The germline CDR1 and CDR2 sequences are SEHNR and FQNEAQ (reference sequence).

This clone was recorded a few times. The CDR3 nucleotides are TGTGCCAGCAGTTGGGTAGCGGGAGGGCCCGTCAGGAATGAGCAGTTCTTC. Protein: CASSWVAGGPVRNEQFF. The V gene is TRBV28, the J gene TRBJ2-1, with 11 bases lining up with TRBD2. This CDR3 region has 17 residues. Trimming cost V 4 bases and J 7 bases; bases outside gene matches: 12. Looked up from germline, CDR1 is MDHEN and CDR2 is SYDVKM.

The chain couples TRBV10-1 to TRBJ2-7; 8 bases align to TRBD2. Germline V gives CDR1 WNHNN, CDR2 SYGVQD (reference sequence). The CDR3 spans 17 residues. Losses at the gene ends were 0 bases for V and 3 bases for J; bases not matched to a gene: 10. This CDR3 is CASSESGLGLELYEQYF. For the CDR3, the DNA is TGCGCCAGCAGTGAGTCAGGACTGGGACTAGAACTCTACGAGCAGTACTTC.

This clone was detected only once. J is TRBJ1-1 and V is TRBV7-9, with unresolved D. Germline lookup yields CDR1 SEHNR and CDR2 FQNEAQ (reference sequence). The CDR3 contains 17 residues. V dropped 5 bases and J dropped 4 bases, with 23 bases sitting between them. DNA for the CDR3: TGTGCCAGCAGCCGACCTGACACGCCCCCCGAACGCACTGAAGCTTTCTTT. It codes for CASSRPDTPPERTEAFF.

V and J are TRBV29-1 and TRBJ1-2; 8 bases are a match to TRBD1. V shed 5 bases, J shed 5 bases, and the junction held 4 bases outside the gene matches. Germline V gene sequence: CDR1 SQVTM, CDR2 ANQGSEA. This CDR3 has 12 amino acids. The CDR3 coding sequence is TGCAGCGTTTACAGGGGGATTTATGGCTACACCTTC. Translated, it gives CSVYRGIYGYTF.

The J gene is TRBJ1-2, the V gene TRBV6-5; no reliable D call. The ends were cut back, 2 bases at V and 6 bases at J, with 10 bases in the middle. The CDR3 is made up of 13 amino acids. CDR1 and CDR2 from the germline V gene are MNHEY and SVGAGI. This CDR3 is CASSYRVRDGYTF. In DNA form, the CDR3 reads TGTGCCAGCAGTTACAGAGTAAGGGATGGCTACACCTTC.

This clone was seen a single time. This rearrangement joins TRBV10-2 to TRBJ2-3; D unresolved. Germline-derived CDR1 and CDR2 are WSHSY and SAAADI. V was pared by 6 bases and J by 4 bases, with 14 bases between. The CDR3 consists of 14 residues. DNA of the CDR3: TGCGCCAGCAGCCTGGATGGTGGCGCAGATACGCAGTATTTT. This codes for CASSLDGGADTQYF.

In DNA, the CDR3 is TGTGCCAGCAGCTTAGATCCGGGGTACTATGGCTACACCTTC. The encoded protein is CASSLDPGYYGYTF. This chain connects TRBV11-2 to TRBJ1-2; no firm D call. Germline CDR1 reads SGHAT; CDR2 reads FQNNGV. There are 14 residues in the CDR3. Trimming stripped 0 bases from V and 3 bases from J, with 8 bases between.

The chain joins TRBV9 to TRBJ2-3, with a weak D call TRBD1 (7 bases). In germline, CDR1 is SGDLS, CDR2 YYNGEE. Trimming cost V 0 bases and J 2 bases, with 10 bases left between them. This CDR3 is 15 amino acids long. Here the CDR3 DNA reads TGTGCCAGCAGCGTAGGCAGGGGGGACACAGATACGCAGTATTTT. This gives the protein CASSVGRGDTDTQYF.

V and J are TRBV6-1 and TRBJ2-7; 9 bases fit TRBD1. The CDR3 is made up of 14 amino acids. The J segment lost 2 bases and the V segment lost 5 bases, leaving 4 bases of the junction unmatched. In germline, CDR1 is MNHNS, CDR2 SASEGT. The CDR3 spells CASSWTGDAYEQYF. In DNA, the CDR3 is TGTGCCAGCAGTTGGACAGGGGACGCCTACGAGCAGTACTTC.

J is TRBJ1-4 and V is TRBV11-2; no reliable D call. Between the trimmed V and J ends, which lost 2 bases and 8 bases, there was a span of 12 bases. CDR1 and CDR2 (germline): SGHAT, FQNNGV. The CDR3 consists of 14 residues. CDR3 loop: CASSLYGEEEKLFF. In DNA form, the CDR3 reads TGTGCCAGCAGCTTATACGGGGAGGAGGAAAAACTGTTTTTT.

The CDR3: CASSLSTGGRETQYF. The CDR3 bases are TGTGCCAGCAGTTTATCGACAGGGGGCCGGGAGACCCAGTACTTC. The chain carries TRBV27 and TRBJ2-5; 10 bases agree with TRBD1. Germline trimming cut 0 bases from V and 5 bases from J; bases unmatched to any gene: 3. The CDR3 contains 15 residues. Germline CDR1 reads MNHEY; CDR2 reads SMNVEV (reference sequence).

The chain joins TRBV5-1 to TRBJ2-3; TRBD1 or TRBD2 may be the D gene (5 bases each). The CDR3 extends over 16 amino acids. Germline V gene lookup returns CDR1 SGHRS and CDR2 YFSETQ. The V end was cut by 0 bases, the J end by 2 bases, with 13 bases between. Here the CDR3 DNA reads TGCGCCAGCAGCTTGGCCAGGGACGGAATCACAGATACGCAGTATTTT. Translating gives CASSLARDGITDTQYF.

V is TRBV27 and J is TRBJ1-1; no clear D. V was clipped by 4 bases and J by 3 bases, with 15 bases between them. Germline V lookup: CDR1 MNHEY, CDR2 SMNVEV (reference sequence). CDR3 length: 15 amino acids. Here the CDR3 reads CASSSAGPRDTEAFF. For the CDR3, the DNA is TGTGCCAGCAGTTCGGCAGGACCCCGCGACACTGAAGCTTTCTTT.

A remark on this clone: The junction departs from germline at one end; a sequencing error may be responsible. J is TRBJ1-1 and V is TRBV4-1, with D tentatively TRBD1 (6 bases). The CDR3 is made up of 13 amino acids. CDR1 MGHRA and CDR2 YSYEKL come from the germline V gene. This chain's CDR3 is CASSQHRVSEASF. Here the CDR3 DNA reads TGCGCCAGCAGCCAACACAGGGTATCCGAAGCTTCCTTT.

V is TRBV13 and J is TRBJ1-3; 7 bases agree with TRBD1. Per germline, CDR1 PRHDT and CDR2 FYEKMQ (reference sequence). This CDR3 is 18 amino acids long. With V trimmed by 4 bases and J by 0 bases, 12 bases remained unmatched. This chain's CDR3 is CASSSFTSTGVSGNTIYF. The CDR3, as DNA: TGTGCCAGCAGCTCATTTACCTCAACAGGGGTCTCTGGAAACACCATATATTTT. The variable domain in full, completed from reference TRBV13 and TRBJ1-3, reads AAGVIQSPRHLIKEKRETATLKCYPIPRHDTVYWYQQGPGQDPQFLISFYEKMQSDKGSIPDRFSAQQFSDYHSELNMSSLELGDSALYFCASSSFTSTGVSGNTIYFGEGSWLTVV.

The chain couples TRBV6-5 to TRBJ2-7, with a tentative D call TRBD2 (5 bases). CDR1 is MNHEY and CDR2 is SVGAGI in the germline V gene. The CDR3 runs to 15 residues. Trimming removed 6 bases from V and 0 bases from J, with 15 bases in between. The CDR3 loop reads CASRPWTSSSYEQYF. The CDR3 nucleotides read TGTGCCAGCAGACCCTGGACTTCCAGCTCCTACGAGCAGTACTTC.

The rearrangement links TRBV19 to TRBJ1-2; no clear D. CDR3 length equals 14 residues. CDR1 is LNHDA and CDR2 is SQIVND in the germline V gene (reference sequence). V dropped 2 bases and J dropped 0 bases, with 7 bases sitting between them. CDR3 in amino acids: CASSIISTNYGYTF. The CDR3 nucleotides read TGTGCCAGTAGTATAATCAGCACTAACTATGGCTACACCTTC.

This clone was picked up one time. The chain is built from TRBV7-6 and TRBJ2-2; tentatively, D is TRBD2 (6 bases). V lost 0 bases, J lost 6 bases, and 14 bases lay in between. Germline CDR1 is SGHVS and CDR2 is FNYEAQ. The CDR3 spans 16 residues. The CDR3 is CASSLAGGPSPGELFF. The CDR3 nucleotides read TGTGCCAGCAGCTTAGCCGGAGGGCCCTCCCCCGGGGAGCTGTTTTTT.

The V call is TRBV6-5, the J call TRBJ2-5; TRBD2 is a possible D gene (5 bases). CDR1 and CDR2 from the germline V gene are MNHEY and SVGAGI. V lost 5 bases and J lost 0, with 13 bases in between. CDR3 length equals 15 residues. The CDR3 coding sequence is TGTGCCAGCAGTCCGGGTGGGAGCCACCAAGAGACCCAGTACTTC. This encodes CASSPGGSHQETQYF.

This clone qualifies as medium-sized (0.01 to 0.1%). V is TRBV27 and J is TRBJ2-3; no definite D call. The CDR3 runs to 13 residues. Between the trimmed V and J ends, which lost 3 bases and 7 bases, there was a span of 11 bases. The germline V gene has CDR1 MNHEY and CDR2 SMNVEV (reference sequence). This CDR3 reads CASSFTRMNTQYF. The CDR3 coding sequence is TGTGCCAGCAGTTTTACGAGGATGAATACGCAGTATTTT.

This chain links TRBV4-2 with TRBJ2-3; 7 positions match TRBD2. V was pared by 4 bases and J by 8 bases, with 3 bases of the junction left unmatched. The V gene's germline CDR1 is LGHNA and CDR2 YNFKEQ. The CDR3 length is 12 residues. The DNA for the CDR3 is TGTGCCAGCAGCCCGGGCGGGGGTACGCAGTATTTT. Its protein is CASSPGGGTQYF.

This clone rates as medium-sized. The chain recombines TRBV11-1 with TRBJ2-5, with D unresolved. V was cut by 7 bases and J by 1 base, with 10 bases left in between. The V gene's germline CDR1 is SGHAT and CDR2 FQDESV (reference sequence). The CDR3 length is 13 residues. Written as DNA, the CDR3 is TGTGCCAGCACCCCCTGGGGCCAAGAGACCCAGTACTTC. Its translation is CASTPWGQETQYF. Combining the CDR3 with reference TRBV11-1 and TRBJ2-5 gives the whole variable domain EAEVAQSPRYKITEKSQAVAFWCDPISGHATLYWYRQILGQGPELLVQFQDESVVDDSQLPKDRFSAERLKGVDSTLKIQPAELGDSAMYLCASTPWGQETQYFGPGTRLLVL.